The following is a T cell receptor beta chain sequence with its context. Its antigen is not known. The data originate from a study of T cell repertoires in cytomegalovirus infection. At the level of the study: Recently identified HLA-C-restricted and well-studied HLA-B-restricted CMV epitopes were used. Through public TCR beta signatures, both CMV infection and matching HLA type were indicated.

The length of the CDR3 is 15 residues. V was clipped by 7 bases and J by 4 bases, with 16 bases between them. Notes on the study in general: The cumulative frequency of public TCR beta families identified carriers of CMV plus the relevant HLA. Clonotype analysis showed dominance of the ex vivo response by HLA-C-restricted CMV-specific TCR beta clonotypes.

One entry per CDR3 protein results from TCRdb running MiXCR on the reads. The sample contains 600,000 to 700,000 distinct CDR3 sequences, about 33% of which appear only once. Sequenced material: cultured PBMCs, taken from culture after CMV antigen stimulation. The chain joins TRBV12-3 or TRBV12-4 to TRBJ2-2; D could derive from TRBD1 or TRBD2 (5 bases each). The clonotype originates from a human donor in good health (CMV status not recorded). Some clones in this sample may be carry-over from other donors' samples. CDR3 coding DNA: TGTGCCAGCAAGCCCGGGGCACTCAGCACCGGGGAGCTGTTTTTT. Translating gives CASKPGALSTGELFF.